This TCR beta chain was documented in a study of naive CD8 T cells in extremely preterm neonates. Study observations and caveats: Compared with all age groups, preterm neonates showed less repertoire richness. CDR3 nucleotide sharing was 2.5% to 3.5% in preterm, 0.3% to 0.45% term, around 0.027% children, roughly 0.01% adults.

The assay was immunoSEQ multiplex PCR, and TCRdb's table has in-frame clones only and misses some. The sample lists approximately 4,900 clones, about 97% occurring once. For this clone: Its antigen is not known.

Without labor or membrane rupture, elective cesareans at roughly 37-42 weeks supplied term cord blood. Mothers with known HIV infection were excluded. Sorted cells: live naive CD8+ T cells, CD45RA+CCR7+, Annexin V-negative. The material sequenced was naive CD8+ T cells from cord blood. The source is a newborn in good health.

The CDR3 protein is CASSATGGSLAFF. CDR3 sequence (DNA): TGTGCCAGTAGTGCGACAGGGGGCTCCCTAGCTTTCTTT. V and J are TRBV6-5 and TRBJ1-1, with 10 bases matching TRBD1. This CDR3 region has 13 residues. Germline V gene data show CDR1 as MNHEY and CDR2 as SVGAGI. V was clipped by 9 bases and J by 10 bases; unmatched bases: 11.